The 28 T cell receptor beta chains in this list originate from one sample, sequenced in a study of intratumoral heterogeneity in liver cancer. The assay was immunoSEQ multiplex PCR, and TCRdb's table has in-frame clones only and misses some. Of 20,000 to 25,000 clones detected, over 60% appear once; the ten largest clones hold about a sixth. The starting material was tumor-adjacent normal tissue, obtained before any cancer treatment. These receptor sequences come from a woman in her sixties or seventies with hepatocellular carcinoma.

CDR3 sequence: CASSATGYSGNTIYF. The CDR3 DNA reads TGTGCCAGCAGCGCGACAGGATACTCTGGAAACACCATATATTTT. The chain employs TRBV9 and TRBJ1-3, with D perhaps matching TRBD1 (6 bases). Germline V gene data show CDR1 as SGDLS and CDR2 as YYNGEE. The CDR3 spans 15 residues. The germline V and J ends were trimmed by 3 bases and 0 bases, with 10 bases remaining between them.

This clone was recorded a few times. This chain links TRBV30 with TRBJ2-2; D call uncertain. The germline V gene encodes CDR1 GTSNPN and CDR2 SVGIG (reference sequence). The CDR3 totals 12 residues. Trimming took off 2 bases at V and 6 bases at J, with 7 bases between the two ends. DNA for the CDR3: TGTGCCTGGAGTTCGAGTGCCGGGGAGCTGTTTTTT. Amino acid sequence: CAWSSSAGELFF.

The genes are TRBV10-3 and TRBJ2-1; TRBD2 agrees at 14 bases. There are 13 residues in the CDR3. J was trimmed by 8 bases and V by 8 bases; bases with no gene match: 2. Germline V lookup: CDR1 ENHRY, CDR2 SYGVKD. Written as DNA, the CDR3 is TGTGCCATCCGGGGACTAGCGGGAGATGAGCAGTTCTTC. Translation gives CAIRGLAGDEQFF.

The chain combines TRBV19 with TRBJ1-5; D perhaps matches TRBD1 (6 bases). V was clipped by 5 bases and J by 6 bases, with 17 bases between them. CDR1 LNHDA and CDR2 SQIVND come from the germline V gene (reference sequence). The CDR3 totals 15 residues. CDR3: CASSSTNREVQPQHF. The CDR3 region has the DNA TGTGCCAGTAGTTCGACGAACAGGGAGGTTCAGCCCCAGCATTTT. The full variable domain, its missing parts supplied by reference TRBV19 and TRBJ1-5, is DGGITQSPKYLFRKEGQNVTLSCEQNLNHDAMYWYRQDPGQGLRLIYYSQIVNDFQKGDIAEGYSVSREKKESFPLTVTSAQKNPTAFYLCASSSTNREVQPQHFGDGTRLSIL.

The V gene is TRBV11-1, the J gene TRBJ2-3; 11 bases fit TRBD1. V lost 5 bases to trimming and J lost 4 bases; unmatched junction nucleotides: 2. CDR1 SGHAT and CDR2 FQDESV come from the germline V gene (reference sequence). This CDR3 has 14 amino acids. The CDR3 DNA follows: TGTGCCAGCAGCAGGACAGGGGGCCCAGATACGCAGTATTTT. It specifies CASSRTGGPDTQYF.

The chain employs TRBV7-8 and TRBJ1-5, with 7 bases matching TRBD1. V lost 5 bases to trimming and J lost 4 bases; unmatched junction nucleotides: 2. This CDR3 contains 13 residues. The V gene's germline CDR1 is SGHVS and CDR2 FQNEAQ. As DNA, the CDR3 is TGTGCCAGCAGCCGACAGGGAAATCAGCCCCAGCATTTT. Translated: CASSRQGNQPQHF. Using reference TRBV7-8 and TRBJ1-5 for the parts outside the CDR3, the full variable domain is GAGVSQSPRYKVAKRGQDVALRCDPISGHVSLFWYQQALGQGPEFLTYFQNEAQLDKSGLPSDRFFAERPEGSVSTLKIQRTQQEDSAVYLCASSRQGNQPQHFGDGTRLSIL.

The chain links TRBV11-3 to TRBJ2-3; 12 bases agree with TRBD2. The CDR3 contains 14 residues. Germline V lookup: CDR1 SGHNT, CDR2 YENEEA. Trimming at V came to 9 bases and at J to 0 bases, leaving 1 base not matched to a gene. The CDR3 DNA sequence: TGTGCCAGTGGGACTAGCGGGAGCACAGATACGCAGTATTTT. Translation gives CASGTSGSTDTQYF.

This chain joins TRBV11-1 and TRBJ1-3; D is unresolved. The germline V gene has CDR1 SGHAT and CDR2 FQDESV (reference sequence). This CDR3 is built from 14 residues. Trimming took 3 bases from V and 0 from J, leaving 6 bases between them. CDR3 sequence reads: CASSLDPSGNTIYF. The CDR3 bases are TGTGCCAGCAGCTTGGACCCCTCTGGAAACACCATATATTTT.

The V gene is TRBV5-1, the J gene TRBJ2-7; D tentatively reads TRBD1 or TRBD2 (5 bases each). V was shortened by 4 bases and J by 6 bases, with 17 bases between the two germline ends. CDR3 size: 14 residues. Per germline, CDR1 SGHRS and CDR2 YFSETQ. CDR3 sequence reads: CASSVGPAVGEQYF. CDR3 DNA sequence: TGCGCCAGCAGCGTGGGACCGGCCGTCGGCGAGCAGTACTTC. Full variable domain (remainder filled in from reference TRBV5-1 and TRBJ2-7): KAGVTQTPRYLIKTRGQQVTLSCSPISGHRSVSWYQQTPGQGLQFLFEYFSETQRNKGNFPGRFSGRQFSNSRSEMNVSTLELGDSALYLCASSVGPAVGEQYFGPGTRLTVT.

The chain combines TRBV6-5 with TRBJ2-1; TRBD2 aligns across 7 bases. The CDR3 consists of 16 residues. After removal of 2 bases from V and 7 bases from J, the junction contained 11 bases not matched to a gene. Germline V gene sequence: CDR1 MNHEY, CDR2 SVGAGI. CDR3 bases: TGTGCCAGCAGTTACCCCACCGGGACGGGAGGTAATGAGCAGTTCTTC. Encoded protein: CASSYPTGTGGNEQFF.

In DNA form, the CDR3 reads TGCGCCAGCAGCTTGGCCGGGACAGGGAACACTGAAGCTTTCTTT. It codes for CASSLAGTGNTEAFF. V usage is TRBV5-1 and J usage is TRBJ1-1, with 8 positions matching TRBD1. Losses at the gene ends were 0 bases for V and 1 base for J; bases not matched to a gene: 2. CDR3 length: 15 residues. Germline values: CDR1 SGHRS, CDR2 YFSETQ.

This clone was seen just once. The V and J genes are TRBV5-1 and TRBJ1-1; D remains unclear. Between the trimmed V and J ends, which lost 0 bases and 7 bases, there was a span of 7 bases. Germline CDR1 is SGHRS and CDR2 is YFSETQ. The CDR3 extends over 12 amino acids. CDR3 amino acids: CASSLAGNEAFF. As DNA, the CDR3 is TGCGCCAGCAGCTTGGCAGGTAATGAAGCTTTCTTT.

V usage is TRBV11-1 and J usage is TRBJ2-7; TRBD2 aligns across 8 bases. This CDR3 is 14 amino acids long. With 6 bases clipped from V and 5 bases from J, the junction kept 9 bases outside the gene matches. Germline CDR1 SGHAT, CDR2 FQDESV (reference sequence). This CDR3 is CASRTGTRGNEQYF. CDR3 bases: TGTGCCAGCAGGACCGGGACTAGAGGCAACGAGCAGTACTTC.

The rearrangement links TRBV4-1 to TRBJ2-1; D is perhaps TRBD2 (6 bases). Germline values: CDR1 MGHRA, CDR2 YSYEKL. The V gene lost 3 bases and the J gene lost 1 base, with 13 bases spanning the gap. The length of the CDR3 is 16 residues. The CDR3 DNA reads TGCGCCAGCAGCCAGGGAACGGGAGAATCCTACAATGAGCAGTTCTTC. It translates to CASSQGTGESYNEQFF.

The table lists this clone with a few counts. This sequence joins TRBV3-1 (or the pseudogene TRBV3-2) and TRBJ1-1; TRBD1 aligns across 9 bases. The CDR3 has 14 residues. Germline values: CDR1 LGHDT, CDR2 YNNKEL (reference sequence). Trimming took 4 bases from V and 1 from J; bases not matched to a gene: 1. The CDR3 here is CASSPGQGNTEAFF. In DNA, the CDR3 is TGTGCCAGCAGCCCGGGACAGGGGAACACTGAAGCTTTCTTT.

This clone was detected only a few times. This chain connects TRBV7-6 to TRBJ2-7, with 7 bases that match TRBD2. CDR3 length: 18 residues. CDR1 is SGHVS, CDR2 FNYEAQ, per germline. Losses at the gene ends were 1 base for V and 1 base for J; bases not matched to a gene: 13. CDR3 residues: CASSLGRSRGGYSYEQYF. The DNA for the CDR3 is TGTGCCAGCAGCTTAGGTAGAAGTAGGGGAGGGTATTCCTACGAGCAGTACTTC.

The CDR3 DNA sequence: TGTGCCAGCAATCCCGGGACTAGGAACAATGAGCAGTTCTTC. Its protein product is CASNPGTRNNEQFF. V usage is TRBV9 and J usage is TRBJ2-1, with 8 positions matching TRBD2. V lost 6 bases, J lost 5 bases, and 7 bases stayed unmatched. Germline-derived CDR1 and CDR2 are SGDLS and YYNGEE. The CDR3 length is 14 residues.

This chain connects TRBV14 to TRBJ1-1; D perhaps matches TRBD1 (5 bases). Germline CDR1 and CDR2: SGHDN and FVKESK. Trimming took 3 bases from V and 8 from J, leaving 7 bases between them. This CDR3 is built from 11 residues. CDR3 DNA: TGTGCCAGCAGCCAGGGGGGAGAAGCTTTCTTT. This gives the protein CASSQGGEAFF.

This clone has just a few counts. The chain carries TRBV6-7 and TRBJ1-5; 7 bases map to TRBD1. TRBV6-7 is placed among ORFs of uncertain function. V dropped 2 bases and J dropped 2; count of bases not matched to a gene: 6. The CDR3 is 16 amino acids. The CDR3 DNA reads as TGTGCCAGCAGTTACCCGGCCAGGGGGGGCAATCAGCCCCAGCATTTT. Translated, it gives CASSYPARGGNQPQHF.

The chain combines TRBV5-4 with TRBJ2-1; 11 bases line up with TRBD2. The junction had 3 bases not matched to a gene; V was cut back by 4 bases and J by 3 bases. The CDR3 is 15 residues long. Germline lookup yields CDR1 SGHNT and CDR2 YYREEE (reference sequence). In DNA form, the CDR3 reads TGTGCCAGCAGCCCGGGACTAGCGGTCTACAATGAGCAGTTCTTC. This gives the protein CASSPGLAVYNEQFF.

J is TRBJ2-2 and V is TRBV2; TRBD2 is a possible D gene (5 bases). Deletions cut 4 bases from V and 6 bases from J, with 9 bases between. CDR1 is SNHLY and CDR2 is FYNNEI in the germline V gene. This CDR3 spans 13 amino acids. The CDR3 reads CASSAIASGELFF. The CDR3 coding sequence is TGTGCCAGCAGTGCAATAGCGTCCGGGGAGCTGTTTTTT.

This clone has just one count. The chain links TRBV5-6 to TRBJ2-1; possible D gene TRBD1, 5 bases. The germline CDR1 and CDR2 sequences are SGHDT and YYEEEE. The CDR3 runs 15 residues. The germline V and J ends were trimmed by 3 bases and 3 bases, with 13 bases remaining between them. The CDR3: CASSYGADYYNEQFF. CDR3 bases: TGTGCCAGCAGCTATGGGGCAGATTACTACAATGAGCAGTTCTTC.

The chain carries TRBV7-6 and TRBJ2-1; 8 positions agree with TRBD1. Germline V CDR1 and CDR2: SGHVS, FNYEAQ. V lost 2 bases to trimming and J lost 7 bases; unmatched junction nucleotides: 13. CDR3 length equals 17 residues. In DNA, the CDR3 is TGTGCCAGCAGCTTACGAGCAGGGGGCCTAGGGAGTAATGAGCAGTTCTTC. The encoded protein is CASSLRAGGLGSNEQFF.

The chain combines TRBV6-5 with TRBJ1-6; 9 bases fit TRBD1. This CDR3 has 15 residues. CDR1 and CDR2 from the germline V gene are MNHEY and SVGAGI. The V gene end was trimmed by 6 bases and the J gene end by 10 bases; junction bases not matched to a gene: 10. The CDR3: CASRLNRQGGSPLHF. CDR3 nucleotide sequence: TGTGCCAGCAGACTTAACCGACAGGGGGGCTCACCCCTCCACTTT.

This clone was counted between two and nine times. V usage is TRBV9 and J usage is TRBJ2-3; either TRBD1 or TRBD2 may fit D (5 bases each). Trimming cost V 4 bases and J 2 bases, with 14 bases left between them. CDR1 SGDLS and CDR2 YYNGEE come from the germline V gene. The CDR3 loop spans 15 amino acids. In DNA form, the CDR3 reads TGTGCCAGCAGCACCGGACAAGACTACACAGATACGCAGTATTTT. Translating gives CASSTGQDYTDTQYF.

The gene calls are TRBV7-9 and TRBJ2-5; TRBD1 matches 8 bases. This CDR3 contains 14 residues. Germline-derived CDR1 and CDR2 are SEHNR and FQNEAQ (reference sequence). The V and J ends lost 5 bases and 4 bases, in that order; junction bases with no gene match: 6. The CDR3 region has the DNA TGTGCCAGCAGCCGTGGACAGGGTCTAGAGACCCAGTACTTC. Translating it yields CASSRGQGLETQYF.

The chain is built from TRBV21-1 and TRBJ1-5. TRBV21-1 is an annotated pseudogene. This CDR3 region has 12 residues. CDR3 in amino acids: CASKVGGQPQHF. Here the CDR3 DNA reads TGTGCCAGCAAAGTGGGGGGTCAGCCCCAGCATTTT.

This CDR3 reads CASRRQGNGYTF. CDR3 nucleotides: TGTGCCAGCAGGCGACAGGGGAATGGCTACACCTTC. The V call is TRBV12-3 or TRBV12-4, the J call TRBJ1-2; 8 bases fit TRBD1. With V trimmed by 6 bases and J by 6 bases, 3 bases remained unmatched. The CDR3 runs to 12 residues.